Each of the 23 T cell receptor beta chains below was sequenced from the same sample in a study of T-cell memory formation after mild COVID-19. MiXCR, applied by TCRdb to the 5' RACE reads, yields one record per CDR3 protein. The data contain about 110,000 distinct CDR3 sequences, about 18% of them singletons. The specimen sequenced was PBMCs or a T cell subset sorted from them (not recorded which). The receptors originated from a young man who had mild COVID-19 (a few samples of this study predate the infection). Cell type and time point are not known.

This clonotype has a handful of counts. J is TRBJ2-1 and V is TRBV5-4; 12 bases are a match to TRBD2. Germline values: CDR1 SGHNT, CDR2 YYREEE (reference sequence). V dropped 4 bases and J dropped 10; count of bases not matched to a gene: 9. CDR3 size: 15 residues. The CDR3 reads CASSRGLAGSVEQFF. CDR3 DNA sequence: TGTGCCAGCAGCCGCGGACTAGCGGGGTCGGTAGAGCAGTTCTTC.

This clonotype was seen a few times. The chain carries TRBV20-1 and TRBJ1-4; D remains ambiguous. The CDR3 has 15 residues. Trimming left V 6 bases short and J 8 bases short, with 22 bases between. Germline values: CDR1 DFQATT, CDR2 SNEGSKA (reference sequence). The CDR3 nucleotides read TGCAGTGCGGAGAGGACGCCGGAGGTTGGAGAAAAACTGTTTTTT. Amino acids: CSAERTPEVGEKLFF.

The chain is built from TRBV9 and TRBJ1-3; the D gene is possibly TRBD1 (5 bases). The CDR3 is 15 amino acids. Trimming stripped 0 bases from V and 8 bases from J, with 15 bases between. Germline V lookup: CDR1 SGDLS, CDR2 YYNGEE. Here the CDR3 reads CASSVVPGREDTIYF. The CDR3 DNA is TGTGCCAGCAGCGTAGTACCAGGGCGGGAAGACACCATATATTTT.

The rearrangement joins TRBV7-3 to TRBJ1-1; D is possibly TRBD1 (6 bases). Germline assignment: CDR1 SGHTA and CDR2 FQGTGA. This CDR3 has 13 residues. V was trimmed by 6 bases and J by 3 bases, leaving 11 bases between them. The CDR3 reads CASRQQGDTEAFF. CDR3 DNA: TGTGCCAGCAGACAACAGGGCGACACTGAAGCTTTCTTT.

This clonotype turned up a few times. The chain links TRBV7-9 to TRBJ2-1; D uncertain. Germline-derived CDR1 and CDR2 are SEHNR and FQNEAQ (reference sequence). Trimming cost V 5 bases and J 6 bases, with 14 bases left between them. The CDR3 is 14 amino acids. This chain's CDR3 is CASSRDRLGNEQFF. The CDR3 DNA reads TGTGCCAGCAGCCGAGACCGTCTCGGCAATGAGCAGTTCTTC.

The V and J genes are TRBV5-1 and TRBJ2-5; D tentatively fits TRBD1 or TRBD2 (5 bases each). The V end was cut by 7 bases, the J end by 5 bases, with 12 bases between. Germline values: CDR1 SGHRS, CDR2 YFSETQ. This CDR3 comprises 12 residues. CDR3: CASSEGLETQYF. The CDR3 DNA reads as TGCGCCAGCTCAGAGGGGTTGGAGACCCAGTACTTC. Drawing the rest from reference TRBV5-1 and TRBJ2-5, the complete variable domain is KAGVTQTPRYLIKTRGQQVTLSCSPISGHRSVSWYQQTPGQGLQFLFEYFSETQRNKGNFPGRFSGRQFSNSRSEMNVSTLELGDSALYLCASSEGLETQYFGPGTRLLVL.

The gene calls are TRBV4-2 and TRBJ2-3; D remains ambiguous. This CDR3 spans 14 amino acids. V shed 0 bases and J shed 10 bases, with 14 bases lying between them. Germline loops: CDR1 LGHNA, CDR2 YNFKEQ. Here the CDR3 reads CASSQDRRSRAQYF. The CDR3 coding sequence is TGTGCCAGCAGCCAAGATCGGCGGAGCCGCGCGCAGTATTTT.

In its sample, this clonotype was seen many times. This chain joins TRBV6-1 and TRBJ1-4, with 9 bases identical to TRBD1. Germline V gene lookup returns CDR1 MNHNS and CDR2 SASEGT. CDR3 size: 15 residues. The V gene end was trimmed by 7 bases and the J gene end by 8 bases; junction bases not matched to a gene: 11. This CDR3 reads CASTRRGTGLEKLFF. In DNA form, the CDR3 reads TGTGCCAGCACCCGGAGGGGGACAGGGCTCGAAAAACTGTTTTTT.

The chain joins TRBV29-1 to TRBJ2-6; perhaps TRBD2 as D (6 bases). V shed 6 bases and J shed 0 bases, with 12 bases lying between them. The CDR3 is 15 amino acids. Germline assignment: CDR1 SQVTM and CDR2 ANQGSEA. The CDR3: CSVPGLVSGANVLTF. CDR3 DNA sequence: TGCAGCGTGCCGGGACTGGTCTCTGGGGCCAACGTCCTGACTTTC.

This clonotype has only a few counts. This chain uses TRBV20-1 with TRBJ1-1, with D unclear. This CDR3 contains 12 residues. The V end was cut by 3 bases, the J end by 1 base, with 6 bases between. Looked up from germline, CDR1 is DFQATT and CDR2 is SNEGSKA (reference sequence). The chain's CDR3 is CSARPANTEAFF. Written as DNA, the CDR3 is TGCAGTGCTAGGCCGGCGAACACTGAAGCTTTCTTT.

This sequence joins TRBV3-1 and TRBJ1-2; D gene ambiguous. The CDR3 totals 15 residues. Trimming cost V 1 base and J 4 bases, with 13 bases left between them. In germline, CDR1 is LGHDT, CDR2 YNNKEL (reference sequence). The CDR3: CASSQGSPETYGYTF. CDR3 bases: TGTGCCAGCAGCCAAGGGTCACCAGAAACCTATGGCTACACCTTC.

In its sample, this clonotype was seen once. This chain links TRBV7-2 with TRBJ1-2; the D is unclear. V was pared by 3 bases and J by 8 bases, with 16 bases between. This CDR3 region has 14 residues. Germline CDR1 and CDR2: SGHTA and FQGNSA. In nucleotides, the CDR3 is TGTGCCAGCAGCTTTCAGCTCGTTATGGGCGGCTACACCTTC. Translating it yields CASSFQLVMGGYTF. The full variable domain, completed using reference TRBV7-2 and TRBJ1-2, is GAGVSQSPSNKVTEKGKDVELRCDPISGHTALYWYRQSLGQGLEFLIYFQGNSAPDKSGLPSDRFSAERTGGSVSTLTIQRTQQEDSAVYLCASSFQLVMGGYTFGSGTRLTVV.

The chain has TRBV7-9 and TRBJ2-5; D unclear. CDR1 is SEHNR, CDR2 FQNEAQ, per germline (reference sequence). V dropped 5 bases and J dropped 1 base, with 5 bases sitting between them. This CDR3 has 12 amino acids. The CDR3 region has the DNA TGTGCCAGCAGCATTCGCCAAGAGACCCAGTACTTC. Encoded protein: CASSIRQETQYF.

The chain joins TRBV6-5 to TRBJ2-1, with D perhaps TRBD1 (6 bases). Germline V gene lookup returns CDR1 MNHEY and CDR2 SVGAGI. The CDR3 covers 15 residues. With 0 bases removed from V and 9 bases from J, the gap between germline ends came to 15 bases. CDR3: CASSYSARGLGEQFF. The CDR3 DNA follows: TGTGCCAGCAGTTACTCGGCCAGGGGTTTGGGTGAGCAGTTCTTC.

The chain uses TRBV21-1 and TRBJ1-6; TRBD1, the table's D call, was not compared with the DNA. TRBV21-1 is deemed a pseudogene. This CDR3 contains 16 residues. The CDR3 sequence is CASSTPGQRNYTPLHF. The CDR3 nucleotides read TGTGCCAGCAGCACCCCGGGACAGAGGAATTATACACCCCTCCACTTT.

The chain uses TRBV4-2 and TRBJ1-5, with 11 bases aligning to TRBD1. Germline V gene sequence: CDR1 LGHNA, CDR2 YNFKEQ. The CDR3 runs 16 residues. Unmatched junction bases numbered 2, after V lost 1 base and J lost 3 bases. The CDR3 loop reads CASSQGGQGDNQPQHF. CDR3 sequence (DNA): TGTGCCAGCAGCCAAGGGGGACAGGGGGACAATCAGCCCCAGCATTTT.

The chain joins TRBV19 to TRBJ2-1; 8 bases line up with TRBD2. V was pared by 6 bases and J by 0 bases, with 1 base of the junction left unmatched. The CDR3 totals 14 residues. The germline CDR1 and CDR2 sequences are LNHDA and SQIVND (reference sequence). The CDR3 bases are TGTGCCAGTAGGAGCGGGAGCTCCTACAATGAGCAGTTCTTC. Its translation: CASRSGSSYNEQFF.

The V and J genes are TRBV6-5 and TRBJ1-2; D not certain. Trimming took off 4 bases at V and 4 bases at J, with 10 bases between the two ends. Germline CDR1 reads MNHEY; CDR2 reads SVGAGI. The CDR3 runs 13 residues. The CDR3 nucleotides read TGTGCCAGCAGTTTTGGCACCCTCTATGGCTACACCTTC. Translating gives CASSFGTLYGYTF.

This clonotype has more than one count but fewer than ten. The V call is TRBV6-5, the J call TRBJ2-3; D unresolved. CDR1 is MNHEY, CDR2 SVGAGI, per germline. The ends were cut back, 2 bases at V and 4 bases at J, with 10 bases in the middle. The CDR3 sequence is 14 residues long. The CDR3 is CASSYIRVPDTQYF. The CDR3 DNA reads TGTGCCAGCAGTTACATAAGGGTCCCAGATACGCAGTATTTT.

The V and J genes are TRBV5-1 and TRBJ2-4; D remains ambiguous. Trimming took 0 bases from V and 8 from J, leaving 9 bases between them. Germline CDR1 SGHRS, CDR2 YFSETQ. The CDR3 runs 13 residues. The CDR3: CASSLASEDIQYF. The CDR3 nucleotides read TGCGCCAGCAGCTTGGCGTCTGAGGACATTCAGTACTTC.

This chain uses TRBV3-1 with TRBJ1-2, with D hard to call. Germline V gene data show CDR1 as LGHDT and CDR2 as YNNKEL (reference sequence). V was shortened by 4 bases and J by 0 bases, with 6 bases between the two germline ends. This CDR3 is 13 amino acids long. CDR3 sequence: CASSRGANYGYTF. CDR3 in DNA: TGTGCCAGCAGCCGAGGTGCTAACTATGGCTACACCTTC.

This clonotype has a handful of counts. This rearrangement joins TRBV12-3 or TRBV12-4 to TRBJ2-3; tentative D call: TRBD1 (8 bases). The CDR3 contains 15 residues. Trimming pared 11 bases from V and 2 bases from J, leaving 20 bases between. Here the CDR3 reads CALRRGTGTTDTQYF. CDR3 sequence (DNA): TGTGCCCTTCGGCGGGGGACAGGCACCACAGATACGCAGTATTTT.

This clonotype was observed a few times. J is TRBJ2-1 and V is TRBV11-1; no firm D call. The V gene's germline CDR1 is SGHAT and CDR2 FQDESV (reference sequence). Trimming pared 5 bases from V and 0 bases from J, leaving 5 bases between. The CDR3 length is 13 residues. The CDR3 sequence: CASSVGSYNEQFF. Here the CDR3 DNA reads TGTGCCAGCAGCGTGGGCTCCTACAATGAGCAGTTCTTC.